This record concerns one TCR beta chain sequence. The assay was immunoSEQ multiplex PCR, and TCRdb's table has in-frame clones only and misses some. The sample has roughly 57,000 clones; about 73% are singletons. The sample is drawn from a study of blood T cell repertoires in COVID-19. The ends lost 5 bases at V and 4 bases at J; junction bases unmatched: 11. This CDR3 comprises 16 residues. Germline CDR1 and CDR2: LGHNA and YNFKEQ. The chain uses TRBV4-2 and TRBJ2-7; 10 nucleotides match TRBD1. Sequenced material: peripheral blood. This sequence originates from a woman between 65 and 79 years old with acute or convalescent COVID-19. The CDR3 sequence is CASSLNPRDRGYEQYF. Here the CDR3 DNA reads TGTGCCAGCAGCTTAAACCCGCGGGACAGGGGTTACGAGCAGTACTTC.